Listed below are T cell receptor beta chains from one sample, sequenced in a study of blood T cell repertoires in COVID-19. Measured with immunoSEQ multiplex PCR; TCRdb has only the in-frame clones, and not every one. The sample shows 150,000 to 200,000 clones, around nine tenths of them seen only once. Sample: peripheral blood. The receptors derive from a man in his forties or fifties with active or convalescent COVID-19. Each CDR3 is given with its conserved first and last residue.

TRBV9	TRBJ1-4	CASSVGGGNEKLFF
TRBV12-3/TRBV12-4	TRBJ1-2	CASSFGENYGYTF
TRBV14	TRBJ2-1	CASSQVTGGSGQFF
TRBV4-2	TRBJ2-3	CASSQNSGGGDTQYF
TRBV30	TRBJ2-2	CASHRKTNTGELFF
TRBV4-1	TRBJ1-1	CASSQATGLNTEAFF
TRBV5-7	TRBJ1-2	CASRVLGFPDGYTF
TRBV7-3	TRBJ2-2	CASSLFASGSTGELFF
TRBV4-2	TRBJ1-5	CASSQDWLRGNQPQHF
TRBV18	TRBJ1-5	CASSPRGLGQPQHF
TRBV19	TRBJ2-4	CASSPGTSGVKNIQYF
TRBV7-3	TRBJ1-2	CASSPAGPADYGYTF
TRBV7-9	TRBJ2-2	CASSRSSGGNTGELFF